This TCR beta chain was found in a study of vaccination and CD4 T cells after COVID-19. Background on the study: The study drew post-COVID samples a median approximately 100 days after diagnosis (range 35 to 161). Overlapping spike peptides served as the stimulus for the cells. These peptides came from SARS-CoV-2 and from the common cold coronaviruses HCoV-NL63, HCoV-OC43 and HCoV-229E.

The Oncomine TCR Beta short-read assay was applied to DNA of cultured CD4+ T cells. TCRdb processed the PCR reads anew with MiXCR; each CDR3 protein has one entry. The repertoire consists of approximately 17,000 distinct CDR3 sequences, with 48% occurring once and the leading ten covering approximately 4.4%. The CDR3 is made up of 14 amino acids. Germline V gene data show CDR1 as MNHEY and CDR2 as SVGAGI. V shed 4 bases, J shed 7 bases, and the junction held 2 bases outside the gene matches. Study-wide findings and caveats: The analysis of convalescent patients involved relatively few individuals and lacked early post-infection timepoints.

On this clonotype itself: Its cognate antigen is unknown.

Described treatment: approximately 11-day PBMC culture with coronavirus spike peptide pools or control peptides (ViraFEST assay). Before TCRs were sequenced, ViraFEST expanded antigen-specific T cells with peptide pools. Sequenced here: CD4+ T cells from blood, cultured in vitro, sampled before SARS-CoV-2 vaccination. This chain connects TRBV6-5 to TRBJ2-1; 12 nucleotides match TRBD2. The source of this sequence is a human donor who had recovered from COVID-19. This chain's CDR3 is CASSSGLAGNEQFF. CDR3 nucleotides: TGTGCCAGCAGTTCGGGACTAGCGGGTAATGAGCAGTTCTTC.